This T cell receptor beta chain was profiled in a study of metastatic and nonmetastatic thyroid tumors. Study results and caveats: According to reports, the diversity of TCR beta was significantly higher in malignant thyroid tumors than in benign nodules, and this held in both blood and tumor samples.

CDR3 length: 17 amino acids. The ends lost 5 bases at V and 2 bases at J; junction bases unmatched: 12. Germline assignment: CDR1 MRHNA and CDR2 SNTAGT. Thyroid surgery had not been preceded by any treatment in any patient. This clone has ten or more counts. Its antigen remains unknown. MiXCR re-clonotyped the PCR reads for TCRdb. The table records 25,000 or so clones, roughly 17% of them present only once. The rearrangement links TRBV6-4 to TRBJ2-3; TRBD2 aligns across 8 bases. Sequencing input: blood. This TCR came from a male donor with papillary thyroid cancer or a benign thyroid nodule (not recorded which). Some clones in this sample may be carry-over from other donors' samples. This CDR3 is CASSPAPAGGNTDTQYF. The CDR3 bases are TGTGCCAGCAGTCCCGCTCCGGCGGGAGGTAACACAGATACGCAGTATTTT.